This T cell receptor beta chain was retrieved from a study of shared clonotypes between healthy human individuals. Assay: immunoSEQ multiplex PCR; the TCRdb copy retains only in-frame clones and omits some. In the table there are approximately 180,000 clones, approximately 92% of which are singletons. The CDR3 loop spans 19 amino acids. Trimming at V came to 0 bases and at J to 0 bases, leaving 11 bases not matched to a gene. CDR1 is SGHKS and CDR2 is YYEKEE in the germline V gene (reference sequence). The clonotype comes from a woman aged 25 to 39 in good health. Source material: naive CD4+ T cells sorted from blood. Described subset: CD45RA+ positively selected. This chain links TRBV5-5 with TRBJ2-2, with 7 nucleotides matching TRBD1. For the CDR3, the DNA is TGTGCCAGCAGCTTGGTTAACAGGGGAGAATCCTCGAACACCGGGGAGCTGTTTTTT. This gives the protein CASSLVNRGESSNTGELFF.